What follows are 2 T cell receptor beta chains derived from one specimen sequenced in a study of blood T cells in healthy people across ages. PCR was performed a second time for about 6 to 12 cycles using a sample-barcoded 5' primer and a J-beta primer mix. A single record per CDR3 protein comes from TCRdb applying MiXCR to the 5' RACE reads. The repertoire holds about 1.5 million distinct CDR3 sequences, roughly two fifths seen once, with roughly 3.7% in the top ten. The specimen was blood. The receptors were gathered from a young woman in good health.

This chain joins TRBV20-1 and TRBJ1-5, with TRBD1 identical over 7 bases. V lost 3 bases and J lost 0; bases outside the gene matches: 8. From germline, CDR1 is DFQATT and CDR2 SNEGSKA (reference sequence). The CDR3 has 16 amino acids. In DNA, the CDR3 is TGCAGTGCTAGGCGACAGGGAGGAGGTAGCAATCAGCCCCAGCATTTT. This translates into CSARRQGGGSNQPQHF.

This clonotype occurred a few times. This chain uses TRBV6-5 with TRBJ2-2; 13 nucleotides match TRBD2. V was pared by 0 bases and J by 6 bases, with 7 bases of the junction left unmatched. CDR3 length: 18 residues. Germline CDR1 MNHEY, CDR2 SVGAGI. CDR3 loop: CASSYSILAGGPSGELFF. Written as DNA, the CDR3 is TGTGCCAGCAGTTACTCGATACTAGCGGGAGGGCCGTCCGGGGAGCTGTTTTTT.